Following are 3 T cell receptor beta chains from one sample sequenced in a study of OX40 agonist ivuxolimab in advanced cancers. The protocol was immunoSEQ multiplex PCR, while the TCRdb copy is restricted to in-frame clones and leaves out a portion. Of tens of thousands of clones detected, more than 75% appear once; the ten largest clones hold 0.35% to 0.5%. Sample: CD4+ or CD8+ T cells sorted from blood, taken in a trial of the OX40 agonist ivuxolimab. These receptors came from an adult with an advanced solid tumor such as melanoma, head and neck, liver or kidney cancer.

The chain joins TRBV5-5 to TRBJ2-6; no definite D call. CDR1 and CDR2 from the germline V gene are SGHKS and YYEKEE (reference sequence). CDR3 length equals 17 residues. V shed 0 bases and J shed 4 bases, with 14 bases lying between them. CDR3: CASSLALRGYGANVLTF. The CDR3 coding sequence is TGTGCCAGCAGCTTGGCGCTACGTGGTTACGGGGCCAACGTCCTGACTTTC.

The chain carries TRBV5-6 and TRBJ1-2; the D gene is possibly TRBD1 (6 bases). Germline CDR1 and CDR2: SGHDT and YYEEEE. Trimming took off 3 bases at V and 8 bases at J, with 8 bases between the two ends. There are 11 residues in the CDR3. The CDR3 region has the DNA TGTGCCAGCAGCTCAGGGGACGGCTACACCTTC. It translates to CASSSGDGYTF.

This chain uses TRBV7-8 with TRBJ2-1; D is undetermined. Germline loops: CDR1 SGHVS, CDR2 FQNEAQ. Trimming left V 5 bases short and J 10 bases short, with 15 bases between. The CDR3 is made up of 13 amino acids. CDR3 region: CASSPSTGPEQFF. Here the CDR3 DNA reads TGTGCCAGCAGCCCGAGCACCGGACCCGAGCAGTTCTTC.